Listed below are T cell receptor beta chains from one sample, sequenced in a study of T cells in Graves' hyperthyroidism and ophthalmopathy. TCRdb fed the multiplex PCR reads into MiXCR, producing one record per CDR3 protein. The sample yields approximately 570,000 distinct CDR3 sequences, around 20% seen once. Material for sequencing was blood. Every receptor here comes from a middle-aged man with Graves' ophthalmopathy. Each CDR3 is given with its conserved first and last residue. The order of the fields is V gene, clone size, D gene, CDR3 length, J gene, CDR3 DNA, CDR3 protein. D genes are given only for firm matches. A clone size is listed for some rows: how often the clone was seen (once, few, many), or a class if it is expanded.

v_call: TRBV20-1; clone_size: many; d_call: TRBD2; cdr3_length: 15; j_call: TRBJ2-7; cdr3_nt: TGCAGTGCTCCCTTTAGCGGGGGCACCTCCTACGAGCAGTACTTC; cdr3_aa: CSAPFSGGTSYEQYF
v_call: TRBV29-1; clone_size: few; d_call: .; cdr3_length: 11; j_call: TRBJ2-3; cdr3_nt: TGCAGCGTTGAGTGGGGGGATACGCAGTATTTT; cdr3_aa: CSVEWGDTQYF
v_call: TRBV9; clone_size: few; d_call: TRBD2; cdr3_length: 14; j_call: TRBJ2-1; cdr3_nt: TGTGCCAGCAGCGCGACTAGCGACTACAATGAGCAGTTCTTC; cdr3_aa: CASSATSDYNEQFF
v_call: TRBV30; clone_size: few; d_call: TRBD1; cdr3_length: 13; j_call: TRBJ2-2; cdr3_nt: TGTGCCTGGAGGACAGGGGACCCCGGGGAGCTGTTTTTT; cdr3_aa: CAWRTGDPGELFF
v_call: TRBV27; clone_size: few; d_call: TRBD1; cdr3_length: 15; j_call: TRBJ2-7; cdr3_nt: TGTGCCAGCAGTTATTTTGGGACAGGGGGCTTCGGGCAGTACTTC; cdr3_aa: CASSYFGTGGFGQYF
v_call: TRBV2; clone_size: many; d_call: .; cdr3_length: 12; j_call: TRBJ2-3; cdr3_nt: TGTGCCAGCAAGGGCGCGGCAGATACGCAGTATTTT; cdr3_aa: CASKGAADTQYF
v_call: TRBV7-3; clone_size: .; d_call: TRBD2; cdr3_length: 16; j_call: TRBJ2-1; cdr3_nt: TGTGCCAGCAGCGTCGGACTAGCGGGAGTGACGGATGAGCAGTTCTTC; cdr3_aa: CASSVGLAGVTDEQFF
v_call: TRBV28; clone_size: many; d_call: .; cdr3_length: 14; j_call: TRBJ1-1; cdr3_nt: TGTGCCAGCAGCGAGATGAGGGGGGCGATCATGGCTTTCTTT; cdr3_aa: CASSEMRGAIMAFF
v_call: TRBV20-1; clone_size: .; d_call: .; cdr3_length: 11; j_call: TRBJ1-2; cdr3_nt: TGCAGTGCTAGAGTTGGGGTTGGCTACACCTTC; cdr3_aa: CSARVGVGYTF
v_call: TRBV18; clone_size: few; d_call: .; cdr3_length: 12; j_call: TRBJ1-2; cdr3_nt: TGTGCCAGCTCACGGATGGACTATGGCTACACCTTC; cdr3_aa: CASSRMDYGYTF
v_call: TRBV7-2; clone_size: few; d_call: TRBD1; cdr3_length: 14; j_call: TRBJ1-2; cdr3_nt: TGTGCCAGCAGCAAGGGACAGGGGGGATATGGCTACACCTTC; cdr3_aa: CASSKGQGGYGYTF
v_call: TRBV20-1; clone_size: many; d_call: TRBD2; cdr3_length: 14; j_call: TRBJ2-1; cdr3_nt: TGCAGTGCTACCACTAGCGGGAGATTGTATGAGCAGTTCTTC; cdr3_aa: CSATTSGRLYEQFF
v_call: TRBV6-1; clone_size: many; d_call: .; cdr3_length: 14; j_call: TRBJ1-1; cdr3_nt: TGTGCCAGCAGTGAAGCCCAGGGTTTTAGTGAAGCTTTCTTT; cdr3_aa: CASSEAQGFSEAFF
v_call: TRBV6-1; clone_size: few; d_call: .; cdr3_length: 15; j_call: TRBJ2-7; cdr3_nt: TGTGCCAGCAGATCCCAGGGGATCGAGGCCTACGAGCAGTACTTC; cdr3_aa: CASRSQGIEAYEQYF
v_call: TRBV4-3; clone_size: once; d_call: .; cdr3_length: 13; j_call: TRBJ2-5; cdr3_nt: TGCGCCAGCAGCCAAGAATTCGAGGAGACCCAGTACTTC; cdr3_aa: CASSQEFEETQYF
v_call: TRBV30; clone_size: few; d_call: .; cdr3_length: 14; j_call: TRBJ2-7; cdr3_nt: TGTGCCTGGAGTCCCCCTTACCCCACCTACGAGCAGTACTTC; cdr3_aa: CAWSPPYPTYEQYF
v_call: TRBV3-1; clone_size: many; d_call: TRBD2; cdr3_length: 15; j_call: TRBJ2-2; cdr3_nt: TGTGCCAGCAGCCAAGGGGGCGGGAGTTACGGGGAGCTGTTTTTT; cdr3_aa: CASSQGGGSYGELFF
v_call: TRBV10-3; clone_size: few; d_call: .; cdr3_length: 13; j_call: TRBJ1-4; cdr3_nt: TGTGCCATCAGGACAGCCGATAATGAAAAACTGTTTTTT; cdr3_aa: CAIRTADNEKLFF
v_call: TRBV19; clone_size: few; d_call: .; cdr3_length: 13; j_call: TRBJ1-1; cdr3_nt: TGTGCCAGTAGTGTCCCTTGGGCTACTGAAGCTTTCTTT; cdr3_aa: CASSVPWATEAFF
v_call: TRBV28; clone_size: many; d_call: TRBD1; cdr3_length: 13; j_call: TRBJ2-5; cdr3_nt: TGTGCCAGCAGTAAGGGGACAGAAGAGACCCAGTACTTC; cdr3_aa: CASSKGTEETQYF
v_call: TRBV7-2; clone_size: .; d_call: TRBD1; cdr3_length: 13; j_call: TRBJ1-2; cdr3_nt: TGTGCCAGCAGCCAGCTGGGACAGGGATCGAACACCTTC; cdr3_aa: CASSQLGQGSNTF
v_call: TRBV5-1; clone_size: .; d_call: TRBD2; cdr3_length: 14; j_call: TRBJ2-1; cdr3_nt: TGCGCCAGCCATGCCGGGACTAGCGTCGTTGAGCAGTTCTTC; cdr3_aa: CASHAGTSVVEQFF
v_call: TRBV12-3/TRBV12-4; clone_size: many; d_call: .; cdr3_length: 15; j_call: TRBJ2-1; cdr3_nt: TGTGCCAGCAGTTCACCCCACAGGGCGGGGAATGAGCAGTTCTTC; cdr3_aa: CASSSPHRAGNEQFF
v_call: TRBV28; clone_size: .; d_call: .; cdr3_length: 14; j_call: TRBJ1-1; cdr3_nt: TGTGCCAGCCGCCTCGGGGGGGAAGCCACTGAAGCTTTCTTT; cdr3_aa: CASRLGGEATEAFF
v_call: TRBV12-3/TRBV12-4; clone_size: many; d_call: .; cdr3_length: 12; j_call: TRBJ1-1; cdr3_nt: TGTGCCAGCACCAGGGAGGACACTGAAGCTTTCTTT; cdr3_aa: CASTREDTEAFF
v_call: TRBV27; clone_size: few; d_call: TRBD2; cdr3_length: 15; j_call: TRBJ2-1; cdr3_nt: TGTGCCAGCAGTTACCAGCGGGGCAGCTACAATGAGCAGTTCTTC; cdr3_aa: CASSYQRGSYNEQFF
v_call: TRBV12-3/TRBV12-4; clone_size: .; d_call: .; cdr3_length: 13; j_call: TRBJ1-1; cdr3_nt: TGTGCCAGCAGTTTACAAGGGAACACTGAACCTTTCTTT; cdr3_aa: CASSLQGNTEPFF
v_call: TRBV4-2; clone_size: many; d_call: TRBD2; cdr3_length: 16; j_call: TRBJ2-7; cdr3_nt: TGTGCCAGCAGCCCTACTGGGCGGGAGGGCTCCTACGAGCAGTACTTC; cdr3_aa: CASSPTGREGSYEQYF
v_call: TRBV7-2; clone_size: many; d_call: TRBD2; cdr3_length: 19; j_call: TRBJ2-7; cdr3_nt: TGTGCCAGCAGCTTACGTGGGACTAGCGGGAGGGTATACCCCTACGAGCAGTACTTC; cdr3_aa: CASSLRGTSGRVYPYEQYF
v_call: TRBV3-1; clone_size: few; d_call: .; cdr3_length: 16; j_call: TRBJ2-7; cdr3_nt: TGTGCCAGCAGCCAACTGGGTTTTTCCGGCGGGTACGAGCAGTACTTC; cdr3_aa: CASSQLGFSGGYEQYF
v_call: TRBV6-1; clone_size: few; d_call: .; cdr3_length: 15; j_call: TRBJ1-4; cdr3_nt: TGTGCCAGCACCCCTCGCGGGGGGGCTAATGAAAAACTGTTTTTT; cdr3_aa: CASTPRGGANEKLFF
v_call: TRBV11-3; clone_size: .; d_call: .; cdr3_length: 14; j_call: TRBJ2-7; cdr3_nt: .; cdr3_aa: CATSGQIHSYEQYF
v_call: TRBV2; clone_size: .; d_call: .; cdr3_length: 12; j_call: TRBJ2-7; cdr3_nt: TGTGTCAGCAGTGACGAACCCTACGAGCAGTACTTC; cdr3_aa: CVSSDEPYEQYF
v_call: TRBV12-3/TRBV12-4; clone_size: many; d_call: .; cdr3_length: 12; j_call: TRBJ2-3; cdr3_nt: TGTGCCAGCAGCCAGAATAGAGATACGCAGTATTTT; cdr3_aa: CASSQNRDTQYF
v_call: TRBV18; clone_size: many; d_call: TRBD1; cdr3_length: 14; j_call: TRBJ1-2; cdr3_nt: TGTGCCAGCTCACAGACAGGGGGCGACTATGGCTACACCTTC; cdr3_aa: CASSQTGGDYGYTF
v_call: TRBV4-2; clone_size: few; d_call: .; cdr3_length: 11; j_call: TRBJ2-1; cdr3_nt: TGTGCCAGCAGCCGGTCGGATGAGCAGTTCTTC; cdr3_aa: CASSRSDEQFF
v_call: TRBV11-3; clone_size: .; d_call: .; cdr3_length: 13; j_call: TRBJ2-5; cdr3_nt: TGTGCCAGCAGCTTTCGCGGAAAAGAGACCCAGTACTTC; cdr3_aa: CASSFRGKETQYF
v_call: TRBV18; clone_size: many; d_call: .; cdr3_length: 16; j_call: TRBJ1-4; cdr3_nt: TGTGCCAGCTCCCGGGAACCGGGACCGGTAAATGAAAAACTGTTTTTT; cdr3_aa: CASSREPGPVNEKLFF
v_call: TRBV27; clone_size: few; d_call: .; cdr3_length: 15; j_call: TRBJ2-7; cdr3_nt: TGTGCCAGCAGTTTTGCCGGGACTCCCGAGCTCGAGCAGTACTTC; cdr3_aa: CASSFAGTPELEQYF
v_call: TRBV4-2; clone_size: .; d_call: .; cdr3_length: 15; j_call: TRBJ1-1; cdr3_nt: TGTGCCAGCAGCCAAGGATCAGGGCCCGACACTGAAGCTTTCTTT; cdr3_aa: CASSQGSGPDTEAFF
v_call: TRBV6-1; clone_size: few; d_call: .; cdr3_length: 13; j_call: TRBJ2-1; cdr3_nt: TGTGCCAGCAGTGAAGCGAAGGGAACGCGCCAGTTCTTC; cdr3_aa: CASSEAKGTRQFF
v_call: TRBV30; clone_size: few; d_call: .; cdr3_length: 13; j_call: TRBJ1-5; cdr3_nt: TGTGCCTGGAGCAACAATAGCAATCAGCCCCAGCATTTT; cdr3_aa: CAWSNNSNQPQHF
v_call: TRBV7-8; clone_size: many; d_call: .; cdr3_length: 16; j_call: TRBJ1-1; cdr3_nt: TGTGCCAGCAGCTTATGGTTCGAGGGAATGAACACTGAAGCTTTCTTT; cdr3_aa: CASSLWFEGMNTEAFF
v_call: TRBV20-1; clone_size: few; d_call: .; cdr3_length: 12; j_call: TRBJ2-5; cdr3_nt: TGCAGTGCTCGGGGTTTCCTCGGGGCCCAGTACTTC; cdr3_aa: CSARGFLGAQYF
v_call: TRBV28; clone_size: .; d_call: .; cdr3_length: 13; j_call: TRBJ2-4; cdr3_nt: TGTGCCAGCAGTCCCCCGGACGGGTCCTCTCAGTACTTC; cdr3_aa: CASSPPDGSSQYF
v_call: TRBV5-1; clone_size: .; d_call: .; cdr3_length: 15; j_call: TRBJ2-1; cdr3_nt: TGCGCCAGCAGCTTGGCCTTGATGAGGAACAATGAGCAGTTCTTC; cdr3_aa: CASSLALMRNNEQFF